Given below is one T cell receptor (beta chain) in context. The antigen is not known. This sample was taken from a study of cytomegalovirus exposure and HLA in healthy donors. Findings and caveats of the study: From TCR beta sequences, most subjects' HLA-A and HLA-B alleles were reportedly predicted accurately.

The germline gives CDR1 SGHRS, CDR2 YFSETQ. The CDR3 length is 16 residues. V was cut by 4 bases and J by 0 bases, with 13 bases left in between. 13 Jbeta primers and 60 Vbeta primers were used for the PCR. Repertoires were generated with immunoSEQ multiplex PCR, while TCRdb's copy carries only in-frame clones and drops some. The sample includes about 140,000 clones, roughly 81% of them seen just once. The clonotype was recovered from a female donor in good health and CMV-seronegative. Sequences were obtained from PBMCs. The chain joins TRBV5-1 to TRBJ1-4, with a weak D call TRBD1 (5 bases). In nucleotides, the CDR3 is TGCGCCAGCAGCCCGGAACAGGACCCAACTAATGAAAAACTGTTTTTT. Its protein is CASSPEQDPTNEKLFF.